Each of the 3 T cell receptor beta chains below was sequenced from the same sample in a study of OX40 agonist ivuxolimab in advanced cancers. Only in-frame clones appear in the TCRdb table, and some are missing; sequencing was by immunoSEQ multiplex PCR. The table shows some 66,000 clones, with around 87% occurring only once. Sequenced here: CD4+ or CD8+ T cells sorted from blood, sampled in a trial of the OX40 agonist ivuxolimab. These receptors were obtained from an adult with an advanced solid tumor such as melanoma, head and neck, liver or kidney cancer.

The rearrangement links TRBV19 to TRBJ2-7; 10 bases agree with TRBD2. Germline trimming cut 4 bases from V and 5 bases from J; bases unmatched to any gene: 14. This CDR3 is 17 amino acids long. Looked up from germline, CDR1 is LNHDA and CDR2 is SQIVND (reference sequence). CDR3 region: CASSTSRGGLAYHEQYF. In DNA, the CDR3 is TGTGCCAGTAGTACCTCACGAGGGGGACTAGCGTACCACGAGCAGTACTTC.

J is TRBJ1-3 and V is TRBV28; the match to TRBD1 covers 7 bases. The ends lost 5 bases at V and 4 bases at J; junction bases unmatched: 8. Germline CDR1 reads MDHEN; CDR2 reads SYDVKM. This CDR3 has 15 amino acids. This chain's CDR3 is CASSPPQGLGNTIYF. In DNA form, the CDR3 reads TGTGCCAGCAGTCCCCCACAGGGGCTGGGAAACACCATATATTTT. The full variable domain, its missing parts supplied by reference TRBV28 and TRBJ1-3, is DVKVTQSSRYLVKRTGEKVFLECVQDMDHENMFWYRQDPGLGLRLIYFSYDVKMKEKGDIPEGYSVSREKKERFSLILESASTNQTSMYLCASSPPQGLGNTIYFGEGSWLTVV.

The rearrangement joins TRBV2 to TRBJ1-1; D gene ambiguous. This CDR3 has 14 amino acids. With 7 bases removed from V and 1 base from J, the gap between germline ends came to 13 bases. Germline values: CDR1 SNHLY, CDR2 FYNNEI. CDR3 amino acids: CASTRRAPNTEAFF. CDR3 sequence (DNA): TGTGCCAGCACTAGGAGAGCCCCGAACACTGAAGCTTTCTTT. Full variable domain (remainder filled in from reference TRBV2 and TRBJ1-1): EPEVTQTPSHQVTQMGQEVILRCVPISNHLYFYWYRQILGQKVEFLVSFYNNEISEKSEIFDDQFSVERPDGSNFTLKIRSTKLEDSAMYFCASTRRAPNTEAFFGQGTRLTVV.